The clone carrying this T cell receptor (beta chain) was counted ten times or more. Its antigen is not known. V lost 2 bases to trimming and J lost 2 bases; unmatched junction nucleotides: 3. Germline lookup yields CDR1 SGDLS and CDR2 YYNGEE. This CDR3 has 16 amino acids. This sample is drawn from a study of CD8+CD57+ T cells in acquired aplastic anemia. Study-wide background: Each DNA sample taken from sorted CD4+ and CD8+ cells came to around 3.4 ug on average. Healthy-donor CD4+ cells averaged roughly 10.8 million reads. Notes on the study in general: The same twenty-nine CD8+ CDR3 sequences occurred in patients and in controls.

The study profiled TCR beta VDJ and CDR3 using genomic DNA as template. TCRdb called the reads again in MiXCR, with one record for every CDR3 protein. Among around 64,000 distinct CDR3 sequences listed, around 50% were seen once. The chain links TRBV9 to TRBJ2-1; 11 positions match TRBD2. This receptor was taken from a human donor in good health, serving as a control. Sequenced input: sorted CD4+, CD8+, or CD8+CD57+ T cells (not recorded which) from PBMCs. CDR3 region: CASSVNSGRAYNEQFF. In DNA, the CDR3 is TGTGCCAGCAGCGTCAATAGCGGGAGGGCCTACAATGAGCAGTTCTTC.